Below are 18 T cell receptor beta chains sequenced from a single sample in a study of blood T cell repertoires in COVID-19. This table comes from immunoSEQ multiplex PCR, and its TCRdb copy is limited to in-frame clones, with some not included. The sample holds 200,000 to 250,000 clones; roughly nine tenths are singletons and the top ten take approximately 3.3%. Sequenced input: PBMCs or T cells enriched from blood (not recorded which). These receptors all stem from a woman in her forties or fifties in a cohort exposed to, infected with or recovered from COVID-19 (not recorded which).

The chain is built from TRBV19 and TRBJ1-5; TRBD1 agrees at 8 bases. The CDR3 totals 15 residues. Germline V CDR1 and CDR2: LNHDA, SQIVND (reference sequence). V lost 6 bases, J lost 6 bases, and 10 bases stayed unmatched. The CDR3 loop is CASRSDRVAGQPQHF. CDR3 sequence (DNA): TGTGCCAGTAGGTCGGACAGGGTCGCCGGTCAGCCCCAGCATTTT.

The genes are TRBV5-8 and TRBJ2-7; 8 bases line up with TRBD1. The CDR3 contains 15 residues. V dropped 4 bases and J dropped 3; count of bases not matched to a gene: 9. Germline CDR1 and CDR2: SGHTS and YDEGEE. CDR3 sequence (DNA): TGTGCCAGCAGCAGGGGACAGGCCCTACTCTACGAGCAGTACTTC. Amino acid sequence: CASSRGQALLYEQYF. The whole variable domain, filled in from reference TRBV5-8 and TRBJ2-7, reads EAGVTQSPTHLIKTRGQQATLRCSPISGHTSVYWYQQALGLGLQFLLWYDEGEERNRGNFPPRFSGRQFPNYSSELNVNALELEDSALYLCASSRGQALLYEQYFGPGTRLTVT.

The chain uses TRBV6-5 and TRBJ2-2, with D perhaps TRBD2 (5 bases). CDR3 length equals 15 residues. Germline V gene data show CDR1 as MNHEY and CDR2 as SVGAGI. V was trimmed by 7 bases and J by 0 bases, leaving 12 bases between them. The CDR3 nucleotides are TGTGCCAGCATAGAGCGGCCCTCGAACACCGGGGAGCTGTTTTTT. Residues: CASIERPSNTGELFF.

The chain joins TRBV6-1 to TRBJ2-7; D possibly corresponds to TRBD2 (6 bases). The CDR3 totals 13 residues. V lost 6 bases and J lost 1, with 10 bases in between. In germline, CDR1 is MNHNS, CDR2 SASEGT. The CDR3 DNA reads TGTGCCAGCAGGGAGGGCGAATCCTACGAGCAGTACTTC. It codes for CASREGESYEQYF.

This chain links TRBV24-1 with TRBJ2-2; 10 bases are a match to TRBD2. Germline loops: CDR1 KGHDR, CDR2 SFDVKD. This CDR3 is built from 15 residues. V dropped 3 bases and J dropped 4; count of bases not matched to a gene: 1. CDR3 bases: TGTGCCACCAGTGATCCTAGCGGGGGCACCGGGGAGCTGTTTTTT. This encodes CATSDPSGGTGELFF.

The V gene is TRBV19, the J gene TRBJ1-4, with 11 bases matching TRBD1. The CDR3 runs 15 residues. The germline gives CDR1 LNHDA, CDR2 SQIVND (reference sequence). The V gene end was trimmed by 8 bases and the J gene end by 8 bases; junction bases not matched to a gene: 10. The CDR3 loop is CASGKTGTGGEKLFF. As DNA, the CDR3 is TGTGCCAGTGGGAAAACCGGGACAGGGGGAGAAAAACTGTTTTTT.

The chain recombines TRBV7-9 with TRBJ2-3; D gene ambiguous. This CDR3 comprises 13 residues. V gave up 5 bases and J gave up 4 bases, with 10 bases separating them. Germline assignment: CDR1 SEHNR and CDR2 FQNEAQ (reference sequence). The CDR3 reads CASSRTESDTQYF. In DNA, the CDR3 is TGTGCCAGCAGCCGCACGGAGTCAGATACGCAGTATTTT.

The chain joins TRBV7-9 to TRBJ1-2; a weak D match, TRBD1 (5 bases). V lost 3 bases and J lost 1, with 15 bases in between. The germline V gene encodes CDR1 SEHNR and CDR2 FQNEAQ (reference sequence). The CDR3 has 16 residues. The CDR3 sequence: CASSFSQVLLNYGYTF. CDR3 in DNA: TGTGCCAGCAGCTTTTCACAGGTCCTGCTTAACTATGGCTACACCTTC.

This clone was seen a handful of times. The chain carries TRBV5-1 and TRBJ1-1; D ambiguous. This CDR3 is 14 amino acids long. Germline CDR1 is SGHRS and CDR2 is YFSETQ. V lost 0 bases to trimming and J lost 8 bases, with 14 bases between them. CDR3 in amino acids: CASSLGSGQTEAFF. In nucleotides, the CDR3 is TGCGCCAGCAGCTTGGGTAGTGGGCAGACAGAAGCTTTCTTT. The variable domain in full, with the rest retrieved from reference TRBV5-1 and TRBJ1-1, is KAGVTQTPRYLIKTRGQQVTLSCSPISGHRSVSWYQQTPGQGLQFLFEYFSETQRNKGNFPGRFSGRQFSNSRSEMNVSTLELGDSALYLCASSLGSGQTEAFFGQGTRLTVV.

This clone was found a few times. J is TRBJ1-2 and V is TRBV27; D is ambiguous. The germline V gene has CDR1 MNHEY and CDR2 SMNVEV (reference sequence). This CDR3 contains 17 residues. V was pared by 1 base and J by 8 bases, with 23 bases between. The CDR3 sequence is CASSLFGTAPNPGGYTF. The CDR3 DNA is TGTGCCAGCAGTTTATTTGGAACAGCGCCTAACCCGGGGGGCTACACCTTC.

J is TRBJ2-1 and V is TRBV27, with D possibly TRBD2 on 6 matching bases. The germline V and J ends were trimmed by 6 bases and 0 bases, with 9 bases remaining between them. Germline V gene lookup returns CDR1 MNHEY and CDR2 SMNVEV (reference sequence). The CDR3 is made up of 14 amino acids. CDR3 region: CASSPAGSYNEQFF. The CDR3 nucleotides are TGTGCCAGCAGCCCAGCGGGCTCCTACAATGAGCAGTTCTTC.

V gene TRBV25-1 combines with J gene TRBJ1-4, with D tentatively TRBD1 (5 bases). CDR3 length: 15 amino acids. Germline-derived CDR1 and CDR2 are MGHDK and SYGVNS. The germline V and J ends were trimmed by 4 bases and 2 bases, with 11 bases remaining between them. CDR3 residues: CASSGGTSTNEKLFF. As DNA, the CDR3 is TGTGCCAGCAGTGGCGGGACGTCTACTAATGAAAAACTGTTTTTT.

Comments on this clone: This CDR3 is also generated by other DNA sequences in the sample. This rearrangement joins TRBV28 to TRBJ1-2; possible D gene TRBD1, 5 bases. CDR1 and CDR2 from the germline V gene are MDHEN and SYDVKM. The V end was cut by 8 bases, the J end by 3 bases, with 16 bases between. The CDR3 has 14 amino acids. The CDR3 nucleotides read TGTGCCAGCTCGTCCGGGGGTTATGACTATGGCTACACCTTC. This translates into CASSSGGYDYGYTF.

This clone was found a few times. The chain recombines TRBV10-3 with TRBJ2-7; 9 bases match TRBD1. Trimming took 3 bases from V and 10 from J; bases not matched to a gene: 13. The CDR3 runs 15 residues. Germline V gene data show CDR1 as ENHRY and CDR2 as SYGVKD. The CDR3 DNA follows: TGTGCCATCAGTGACCGGGACAGGGTATCAAACCCCCAGTACTTC. It is translated as CAISDRDRVSNPQYF.

CDR3 nucleotide sequence: TGTGCCAGCAGCTTGTTCGGGGGGCTGAACACTGAAGCTTTCTTT. Translating gives CASSLFGGLNTEAFF. The genes are TRBV5-4 and TRBJ1-1; TRBD1 might be the D (6 bases). The CDR3 runs 15 residues. Germline CDR1 and CDR2: SGHNT and YYREEE (reference sequence). Trimming took off 1 base at V and 0 bases at J, with 10 bases between the two ends.

The V gene is TRBV15, the J gene TRBJ2-7; tentatively, D is TRBD2 (5 bases). CDR1 is LNHNV, CDR2 YYDKDF, per germline (reference sequence). This CDR3 contains 14 residues. Trimming pared 1 base from V and 4 bases from J, leaving 11 bases between. The DNA of the CDR3 is TGTGCCACCAGCAGAGCCGGGGATAGGTACGAGCAGTACTTC. It yields the protein CATSRAGDRYEQYF.

Comment on this clone: A read error is likely, as this CDR3 ends without the conserved phenylalanine or tryptophan. Because the CDR3's place on the DNA is in doubt, the DNA is left out and the CDR3 is given as listed by TCRdb. The chain employs TRBV12-5 and TRBJ1-2; TRBD1 is the table's D call, not checked against the DNA. The CDR3 has 9 amino acids, counting both end residues. Germline CDR1 and CDR2: LGHNT and FRNRAP. The chain's CDR3 is CASGLTGTS.

This clone was seen only a few times. The chain carries TRBV6-2 or TRBV6-3 and TRBJ2-3; 10 bases align to TRBD1. This CDR3 is 18 amino acids long. V was clipped by 5 bases and J by 2 bases; unmatched bases: 13. Germline V gene lookup returns CDR1 MNHEY and CDR2 SVGEGT. The CDR3 region has the DNA TGTGCCAGCAGTGTCGGGACAGGGGCTGCGGGCGACACAGATACGCAGTATTTT. It translates to CASSVGTGAAGDTDTQYF.